These T cell receptor beta chains were read from a single sample in a study of molecular identifiers for immune sequencing clone quantification. TCRdb processed the PCR reads anew with MiXCR; each CDR3 protein has one entry. The data show more than 300,000 distinct CDR3 sequences, roughly 23% seen once. The sequencing sample was made of naive CD8+ T cells from blood, with Jurkat cell RNA spiked in. Receptor source: a human donor in good health. Some libraries in this study had Jurkat cell RNA spiked in. CDR3s include the opening cysteine and the closing phenylalanine or tryptophan. The D gene is left open where the match is weak. Size values are once, few and many counts, or a class for expanded clones, and some rows have none.

V gene	J gene	D gene	clone size	CDR3 protein	CDR3 DNA
TRBV19	TRBJ2-1	-	-	CASSPTPVPSHNEQFF	TGTGCCAGTAGTCCCACGCCGGTACCCTCCCACAATGAGCAGTTCTTC
TRBV20-1	TRBJ2-7	TRBD2	-	CSARRTSGPSFSHKQYF	TGCAGTGCCAGAAGGACTAGCGGACCGAGCTTTTCCCACAAGCAGTACTTC
TRBV4-3	TRBJ2-3	-	many	CASSQGTADTQYF	TGCGCCAGCAGCCAAGGGACCGCAGATACGCAGTATTTT
TRBV19	TRBJ1-1	-	-	CASSIGALSRRNTVAFF	TGTGCCAGTAGTATTGGGGCCCTATCGAGGAGAAACACTGTAGCTTTCTTT
TRBV7-9	TRBJ2-3	-	many	CASSLARVSLTDTQYF	TGTGCCAGCAGCTTAGCGCGGGTTTCCCTCACAGATACGCAGTATTTT
TRBV12-2	TRBJ2-3	-	-	CASRFPGLAEGNDTQYF	TGTGCAAGTCGCTTCCCCGGACTAGCGGAGGGCAATGATACGCAGTATTTT
TRBV27	TRBJ1-1	-	many	CASSWAMNTEAFF	TGTGCCAGCAGCTGGGCGATGAACACTGAAGCTTTCTTT
TRBV6-5	TRBJ2-2	-	-	CASTTADTPTSFTGELSF	TGTGCCAGCACTACCGCCGACACGCCAACGTCGTTCACCGGGGAGCTGTCTTTT
TRBV5-5	TRBJ1-2	-	many	CASSLAGQTNYGYTF	TGTGCCAGCAGCTTGGCCGGTCAGACTAACTATGGCTACACCTTC
TRBV4-2	TRBJ2-5	-	many	CASSQEEQPPLSTQYF	TGTGCCAGCAGCCAAGAGGAACAGCCACCTCTCTCGACCCAGTACTTC
TRBV30	TRBJ2-7	-	many	CAWRERDSSFYEQYF	TGTGCCTGGAGAGAGCGGGACAGTTCCTTCTACGAGCAGTACTTC
TRBV2	TRBJ2-4	-	few	CASSSFSTGNIQYF	TGTGCCAGCAGCTCGTTCTCAACCGGAAACATTCAGTACTTC
TRBV29-1	TRBJ2-3	TRBD2	-	CSAPGLAGAGTDTQYF	TGCAGCGCACCGGGACTAGCGGGAGCGGGCACAGATACGCAGTATTTT
TRBV4-2	TRBJ2-7	TRBD2	many	CASSQVLGLAEQYF	TGTGCCAGCAGCCAAGTGTTGGGACTAGCCGAGCAGTACTTC
TRBV27	TRBJ2-5	-	many	CASSLVGGWGETQYF	TGTGCCAGCAGTTTGGTCGGGGGCTGGGGAGAGACCCAGTACTTC
TRBV28	TRBJ1-2	-	-	CASSSVGYYGYTF	TGTGCCAGCAGTTCGGTCGGTTACTATGGCTACACCTTC
TRBV14	TRBJ2-5	-	-	CASSQGKHPQYF	TGTGCCAGCAGCCAGGGCAAACATCCCCAGTACTTC
TRBV25-1	TRBJ2-5	TRBD1	-	CASSEYQGTGMYQETQYF	TGTGCCAGCAGTGAATATCAGGGGACAGGGATGTACCAAGAGACCCAGTACTTC
TRBV29-1	TRBJ1-1	-	many	CSVGTLYTEAFF	TGCAGCGTCGGGACCCTATACACTGAAGCTTTCTTT
TRBV13	TRBJ2-5	TRBD2	few	CASSLAVGLAEKETQYF	TGTGCCAGCAGCTTAGCGGTAGGACTAGCGGAGAAAGAGACCCAGTACTTC
TRBV9	TRBJ2-7	-	many	CASSGPLSDEQYF	TGTGCCAGCAGCGGACCGTTGAGCGACGAGCAGTACTTC
TRBV12-3/TRBV12-4	TRBJ2-1	-	few	CASTPGGGGRYNEQFF	TGTGCCAGCACCCCCGGTGGAGGGGGAAGATACAATGAGCAGTTCTTC
TRBV15	TRBJ2-1	-	few	CATSRVGISSYNEQFF	TGTGCCACCAGCAGAGTTGGCATAAGTTCCTACAATGAGCAGTTCTTC
TRBV7-8	TRBJ2-1	-	many	CASSFPGNEQFF	TGTGCCAGCAGCTTTCCAGGAAATGAGCAGTTCTTC
TRBV5-1	TRBJ2-1	-	many	CASSFANEQFF	TGCGCCAGCAGCTTTGCCAATGAGCAGTTCTTC
TRBV6-2/TRBV6-3	TRBJ2-5	TRBD2	-	CASSYGVTLAGAQETQYF	TGTGCCAGCAGTTACGGCGTAACCCTAGCGGGAGCTCAAGAGACCCAGTACTTC